This T cell receptor beta chain was obtained from a study of cytomegalovirus exposure and HLA in healthy donors. Broader study findings: HLA allele associations emerged for roughly 17,000 TCR beta sequences in a later analysis, at 0.05 false discovery rate. Per a later analysis, HLA-associated TCR beta chains showed more clonal expansion than other, equally common TCR beta chains.

The germline gives CDR1 MNHEY, CDR2 SVGAGI. CDR3 size: 13 residues. Points on this clone: Its antigen remains unidentified.

Amplification used 60 Vbeta primers and 13 Jbeta primers. Authors' methods: The count from a later analysis was some 80 million unique TCR beta chains, approximately 9.9 million of them shared. Sequenced by immunoSEQ multiplex PCR; TCRdb stores in-frame clones only, minus some. From that table come the V and J calls and clone size; the DNA was used to work out D and trimming. The listing contains about 200,000 clones. The rearrangement uses TRBV6-5 and TRBJ2-2; 7 positions agree with TRBD1. The sequence came from a boy aged 5-17 years in good health and CMV-seronegative. Sequencing was performed on PBMCs. The CDR3 nucleotides are TGTGCAACCCAGGGGGCGAACACCGGGGAGCTGTTTTTT. Residues: CATQGANTGELFF.